These 30 T cell receptor beta chains originate from one sample sequenced in a study of blood T cell repertoires in COVID-19. Here immunoSEQ multiplex PCR was the method, and the copy in TCRdb shows in-frame clones only, minus some. The data hold about 230,000 clones, with 75% to 90% observed a single time. Sequencing was done on a sample of peripheral blood. These receptors were collected from an older woman with active or convalescent COVID-19.

This clone was counted a few times. The chain is built from TRBV4-1 and TRBJ1-6; 8 nucleotides line up with TRBD1. V lost 4 bases and J lost 7; bases outside the gene matches: 6. The CDR3 extends over 15 amino acids. CDR1 and CDR2 (germline): MGHRA, YSYEKL. The CDR3 loop is CASSRGQADNSPLHF. The DNA of the CDR3 is TGCGCCAGCAGCCGGGGACAGGCGGACAATTCACCCCTCCACTTT.

V usage is TRBV29-1 and J usage is TRBJ1-4; a possible D gene is TRBD1 (6 bases). Between the trimmed V and J ends, which lost 7 bases and 0 bases, there was a span of 12 bases. CDR1 and CDR2 (germline): SQVTM, ANQGSEA. CDR3 length equals 14 residues. This chain's CDR3 is CSGTDSATNEKLFF. The CDR3 bases are TGCAGCGGCACGGACAGTGCAACTAATGAAAAACTGTTTTTT.

Concerning this clone: Other DNA sequences from this sample encode an identical CDR3 as well. The CDR3 loop is CASSLGGTGYTEAFF. Written as DNA, the CDR3 is TGTGCCAGCAGCTTGGGCGGAACGGGGTACACTGAAGCTTTCTTT. The chain has TRBV7-8 and TRBJ1-1; no firm D call. CDR1 and CDR2 from the germline V gene are SGHVS and FQNEAQ. The CDR3 length is 15 residues. V was trimmed by 3 bases and J by 3 bases, leaving 14 bases between them.

The CDR3 protein is CASSLGLASIESGELFF. The CDR3, as DNA: TGTGCCAGCAGCTTAGGACTAGCGAGTATAGAGTCGGGGGAGCTGTTTTTT. V and J are TRBV7-9 and TRBJ2-2; 8 nucleotides agree with TRBD2. V trimming: 1 base; J trimming: 8 bases; junction bases outside the gene matches: 12. Germline V gene sequence: CDR1 SEHNR, CDR2 FQNEAQ (reference sequence). This CDR3 has 17 amino acids.

The chain carries TRBV7-9 and TRBJ2-2, with D hard to call. Trimming took 2 bases from V and 0 from J, leaving 13 bases between them. The CDR3 loop spans 17 amino acids. Germline CDR1 and CDR2: SEHNR and FQNEAQ (reference sequence). CDR3 sequence: CASSLRGRTANTGELFF. CDR3 DNA: TGTGCCAGCAGCTTACGAGGAAGAACCGCGAACACCGGGGAGCTGTTTTTT. Using reference TRBV7-9 and TRBJ2-2 for the parts outside the CDR3, the full variable domain is DTGVSQNPRHKITKRGQNVTFRCDPISEHNRLYWYRQTLGQGPEFLTYFQNEAQLEKSRLLSDRFSAERPKGSFSTLEIQRTEQGDSAMYLCASSLRGRTANTGELFFGEGSRLTVL.

This chain connects TRBV2 to TRBJ2-3; D is unclear. Trimming removed 7 bases from V and 3 bases from J, with 20 bases in between. The CDR3 consists of 16 residues. Germline CDR1 is SNHLY and CDR2 is FYNNEI. CDR3 in amino acids: CASTRWALPLTDTQYF. CDR3 sequence (DNA): TGTGCCAGCACTCGTTGGGCCCTGCCCCTTACAGATACGCAGTATTTT. Filled out from reference TRBV2 and TRBJ2-3, the complete variable domain reads EPEVTQTPSHQVTQMGQEVILRCVPISNHLYFYWYRQILGQKVEFLVSFYNNEISEKSEIFDDQFSVERPDGSNFTLKIRSTKLEDSAMYFCASTRWALPLTDTQYFGPGTRLTVL.

This chain links TRBV28 with TRBJ2-7, with D perhaps TRBD2 (6 bases). Per the germline V gene, CDR1 is MDHEN and CDR2 is SYDVKM. CDR3 length: 13 residues. Trimming removed 8 bases from V and 4 bases from J, with 15 bases in between. CDR3 residues: CASRDSVYYEQYF. Here the CDR3 DNA reads TGTGCCAGCCGGGACTCCGTTTATTACGAGCAGTACTTC.

V usage is TRBV24-1 and J usage is TRBJ2-3, with TRBD2 identical over 12 bases. The CDR3 runs to 17 residues. CDR1 is KGHDR, CDR2 SFDVKD, per germline. Trimming removed 3 bases from V and 3 bases from J; junction bases left unmatched: 6. The CDR3 coding sequence is TGTGCCACCAGTGATCGTCTAGCGGGAGGGCTGACAGATACGCAGTATTTT. Protein: CATSDRLAGGLTDTQYF.

This clone was counted once. V and J are TRBV19 and TRBJ2-3; 7 positions agree with TRBD2. The CDR3 is 15 amino acids. The germline V gene has CDR1 LNHDA and CDR2 SQIVND (reference sequence). V lost 0 bases, J lost 5 bases, and 5 bases stayed unmatched. The CDR3 loop is CASSIDLGGGDTQYF. The CDR3 DNA follows: TGTGCCAGTAGTATAGATCTCGGCGGGGGAGATACGCAGTATTTT.

This chain joins TRBV4-2 and TRBJ2-7, with 8 bases matching TRBD1. This CDR3 contains 15 residues. J gave up 11 bases and V 5 bases, and 17 bases lay outside the gene matches. CDR1 is LGHNA and CDR2 is YNFKEQ in the germline V gene. This chain's CDR3 is CASSTPGTGARREYF. The CDR3 nucleotides read TGTGCCAGCAGCACCCCCGGGACAGGCGCTCGGAGGGAGTACTTC.

The genes are TRBV11-2 and TRBJ1-2; 10 bases agree with TRBD1. J gave up 4 bases and V 5 bases, and 7 bases lay outside the gene matches. The germline CDR1 and CDR2 sequences are SGHAT and FQNNGV. The CDR3 has 15 amino acids. The CDR3 coding sequence is TGTGCCAGCAGCCTCTCACGACAGGGGGCCTATGGCTACACCTTC. This encodes CASSLSRQGAYGYTF.

V usage is TRBV5-1 and J usage is TRBJ1-1; TRBD1 matches at 7 bases. The CDR3 totals 15 residues. The V gene's germline CDR1 is SGHRS and CDR2 YFSETQ. With 4 bases clipped from V and 1 base from J, the junction kept 7 bases outside the gene matches. CDR3 nucleotide sequence: TGCGCCAGCAGCCCTACAGGGGTTCCGAACACTGAAGCTTTCTTT. Translating gives CASSPTGVPNTEAFF.

This clone was counted between two and nine times. The rearrangement links TRBV4-3 to TRBJ1-5, with TRBD1 identical over 8 bases. This CDR3 is built from 16 residues. The germline V gene has CDR1 LGHNA and CDR2 YSLEER. V dropped 0 bases and J dropped 4; count of bases not matched to a gene: 5. The CDR3 DNA reads as TGCGCCAGCAGCCAAGAGGTACAGGGGGGTAATCAGCCCCAGCATTTT. Encoded protein: CASSQEVQGGNQPQHF.

The chain carries TRBV6-5 and TRBJ2-7; possible D gene TRBD1, 7 bases. The V end was cut by 0 bases, the J end by 6 bases, with 18 bases between. The CDR3 consists of 16 residues. Germline loops: CDR1 MNHEY, CDR2 SVGAGI. CDR3 sequence reads: CASSYSVGGGSGEQYF. As DNA, the CDR3 is TGTGCCAGCAGTTACTCGGTTGGAGGGGGCTCAGGCGAGCAGTACTTC.

This chain uses TRBV25-1 with TRBJ2-2; D is unresolved. Trimming took off 3 bases at V and 3 bases at J, with 8 bases between the two ends. The CDR3 is 14 residues long. Germline CDR1 reads MGHDK; CDR2 reads SYGVNS. Written as DNA, the CDR3 is TGTGCCAGCAGTGACAATAGCTACACCGGGGAGCTGTTTTTT. It specifies CASSDNSYTGELFF. The full variable domain, in which reference TRBV25-1 and TRBJ2-2 provide the parts outside the CDR3, is EADIYQTPRYLVIGTGKKITLECSQTMGHDKMYWYQQDPGMELHLIHYSYGVNSTEKGDLSSESTVSRIRTEHFPLTLESARPSHTSQYLCASSDNSYTGELFFGEGSRLTVL.

V and J are TRBV5-4 and TRBJ2-5, with D perhaps TRBD2 (6 bases). This CDR3 is 14 amino acids long. Trimming stripped 0 bases from V and 10 bases from J, with 16 bases between. Per germline, CDR1 SGHNT and CDR2 YYREEE (reference sequence). The CDR3: CASSLGGDLDHQYF. The DNA of the CDR3 is TGTGCCAGCAGCTTGGGGGGGGACCTAGACCACCAGTACTTC.

The chain employs TRBV7-6 and TRBJ1-1; the D gene is possibly TRBD1 (6 bases). V was pared by 0 bases and J by 1 base, with 18 bases between. The germline V gene encodes CDR1 SGHVS and CDR2 FNYEAQ. This CDR3 is built from 18 residues. In nucleotides, the CDR3 is TGTGCCAGCAGCTTAGCGCAAGGGATGGGGGCCCCGAACACTGAAGCTTTCTTT. Translation gives CASSLAQGMGAPNTEAFF. The complete variable domain, with remaining parts taken from reference TRBV7-6 and TRBJ1-1, reads GAGVSQSPRYKVTKRGQDVALRCDPISGHVSLYWYRQALGQGPEFLTYFNYEAQQDKSGLPNDRFSAERPEGSISTLTIQRTEQRDSAMYRCASSLAQGMGAPNTEAFFGQGTRLTVV.

The chain joins TRBV7-3 to TRBJ2-2, with a weak D call TRBD2 (5 bases). Between the trimmed V and J ends, which lost 6 bases and 8 bases, there was a span of 16 bases. Germline loops: CDR1 SGHTA, CDR2 FQGTGA. The CDR3 has 14 residues. CDR3 nucleotide sequence: TGTGCCAGCAGGCGAACGCTAGCCTCTGGGGAGCTGTTTTTT. Amino acid sequence: CASRRTLASGELFF.

The V call is TRBV2, the J call TRBJ2-3; TRBD1 agrees at 7 bases. Per germline, CDR1 SNHLY and CDR2 FYNNEI. The CDR3 contains 18 residues. V was clipped by 6 bases and J by 2 bases; unmatched bases: 17. DNA of the CDR3: TGTGCCAGCAGAAAAAGAGCAGGAACAGGGGAAGTCACAGATACGCAGTATTTT. Translation: CASRKRAGTGEVTDTQYF. Full variable domain (missing parts from reference TRBV2 and TRBJ2-3): EPEVTQTPSHQVTQMGQEVILRCVPISNHLYFYWYRQILGQKVEFLVSFYNNEISEKSEIFDDQFSVERPDGSNFTLKIRSTKLEDSAMYFCASRKRAGTGEVTDTQYFGPGTRLTVL.

This rearrangement joins TRBV3-1 (or the pseudogene TRBV3-2) to TRBJ2-2; 11 nucleotides align to TRBD2. The CDR3 totals 17 residues. Germline V lookup: CDR1 LGHDT, CDR2 YNNKEL (reference sequence). The ends lost 3 bases at V and 1 base at J; junction bases unmatched: 4. This CDR3 is CASSHPTSGGNTGELFF. In DNA form, the CDR3 reads TGTGCCAGCAGCCATCCCACTAGCGGGGGGAACACCGGGGAGCTGTTTTTT.

The chain couples TRBV5-1 to TRBJ2-5; possible D gene TRBD2, 6 bases. The CDR3 spans 16 residues. Trimming cost V 1 base and J 1 base, with 14 bases left between them. CDR1 SGHRS and CDR2 YFSETQ come from the germline V gene. CDR3 amino acids: CASSLFFTGVQETQYF. In nucleotides, the CDR3 is TGCGCCAGCAGCTTGTTCTTCACGGGGGTCCAAGAGACCCAGTACTTC.

The chain joins TRBV9 to TRBJ2-1; 9 bases agree with TRBD2. Trimming took 4 bases from V and 5 from J; bases not matched to a gene: 16. The germline CDR1 and CDR2 sequences are SGDLS and YYNGEE. The CDR3 is made up of 18 amino acids. CDR3 residues: CASSPRGASGAINNEQFF. DNA of the CDR3: TGTGCCAGCAGCCCCAGGGGGGCTAGCGGGGCGATTAACAATGAGCAGTTCTTC.

This clone occurred a few times. This specimen includes other DNA sequences encoding the same CDR3. This chain uses TRBV18 with TRBJ1-2; TRBD1 matches 7 bases. The CDR3 length is 13 residues. Trimming cost V 4 bases and J 6 bases; bases outside gene matches: 5. CDR1 and CDR2 from the germline V gene are KGHSH and LQKENI. CDR3 sequence: CASSLRQGDGYTF. DNA for the CDR3: TGTGCCAGCTCACTTCGACAGGGAGATGGCTACACCTTC.

The chain couples TRBV7-2 to TRBJ1-5, with D possibly being TRBD1 (5 bases). The germline V and J ends were trimmed by 3 bases and 4 bases, with 7 bases remaining between them. The CDR3 contains 13 residues. Germline V gene lookup returns CDR1 SGHTA and CDR2 FQGNSA. The CDR3 loop reads CASSFRENQPQHF. The CDR3 DNA is TGTGCCAGCAGCTTCAGGGAAAATCAGCCCCAGCATTTT.

The V call is TRBV5-1, the J call TRBJ1-4; D uncertain. The germline V and J ends were trimmed by 5 bases and 4 bases, with 15 bases remaining between them. There are 15 residues in the CDR3. Germline CDR1 and CDR2: SGHRS and YFSETQ. The CDR3 sequence is CASSWRAQNNEKLFF. CDR3 DNA: TGCGCCAGCAGTTGGAGGGCGCAGAATAATGAAAAACTGTTTTTT.

The chain employs TRBV28 and TRBJ1-1, with 9 positions matching TRBD1. The V and J ends lost 5 bases and 5 bases, in that order; junction bases with no gene match: 6. This CDR3 spans 14 amino acids. CDR1 is MDHEN, CDR2 SYDVKM, per germline. DNA for the CDR3: TGTGCCAGCAGTCCCGGGACAGGGAGGACTGAAGCTTTCTTT. Protein: CASSPGTGRTEAFF.

The V gene is TRBV20-1, the J gene TRBJ1-2; TRBD1 matches at 9 bases. Germline trimming cut 3 bases from V and 1 base from J; bases unmatched to any gene: 3. This CDR3 contains 14 residues. Germline CDR1 reads DFQATT; CDR2 reads SNEGSKA (reference sequence). The CDR3 coding sequence is TGCAGTGCTAGTAACAGGGGGCGTAACTATGGCTACACCTTC. As protein: CSASNRGRNYGYTF.

The gene calls are TRBV5-3 and TRBJ2-3; 9 bases match TRBD1. TRBV5-3 is an ORF for which the function is uncertain. The CDR3 sequence is 17 residues long. J gave up 2 bases and V 0 bases, and 7 bases lay outside the gene matches. CDR3 sequence: CARSLGSTGGHTDTQYF. The CDR3 nucleotides read TGTGCCAGAAGCTTGGGATCCACAGGGGGCCACACAGATACGCAGTATTTT.

The chain employs TRBV6-4 and TRBJ2-5; D remains unclear. V lost 8 bases to trimming and J lost 5 bases, with 12 bases between them. The CDR3 consists of 12 residues. From germline, CDR1 is MRHNA and CDR2 SNTAGT. CDR3 loop: CASPYFSETQYF. CDR3 bases: TGTGCCAGCCCTTACTTTTCGGAGACCCAGTACTTC.

V gene TRBV10-1 combines with J gene TRBJ2-1; 12 bases agree with TRBD2. The CDR3 spans 14 residues. Germline V gene lookup returns CDR1 WNHNN and CDR2 SYGVQD (reference sequence). V lost 11 bases to trimming and J lost 7 bases; unmatched junction nucleotides: 9. CDR3 protein: CAANTGTSGNEQFF. The DNA of the CDR3 is TGCGCCGCCAATACCGGGACTAGCGGGAATGAGCAGTTCTTC.